The 3 T cell receptor beta chains given below trace back to one sample, sequenced in a study of blood T cell repertoires in COVID-19. Measured with immunoSEQ multiplex PCR; TCRdb has only the in-frame clones, and not every one. The sample contains some 150,000 clones, 88% of which appear only once. Input material: peripheral blood. The receptors derive from a woman aged 70 to 79 with acute or convalescent COVID-19.

This chain joins TRBV12-3 or TRBV12-4 and TRBJ1-1, with unresolved D. Trimming took 7 bases from V and 4 from J, leaving 13 bases between them. The CDR3 totals 13 residues. CDR3 DNA: TGTGCCAGCACACCCAGTTTTGGCACTGAAGCTTTCTTT. This sequence encodes CASTPSFGTEAFF.

Comment on this clone: One end of the junction fails to match germline, which may point to a read error. The genes are TRBV27 and TRBJ2-3, with TRBD2 identical over 9 bases. This CDR3 region has 13 residues. CDR1 MNHEY and CDR2 SMNVEV come from the germline V gene (reference sequence). The CDR3 spells CASSYIVGTSPIF. The CDR3 DNA is TGTGCCAGCAGCTACATTGTTGGGACTAGCCCTATTTTT.

This clone was recorded only once. The J gene is TRBJ1-4, the V gene TRBV7-6; 7 positions match TRBD1. CDR1 and CDR2 (germline): SGHVS, FNYEAQ. Trimming cost V 5 bases and J 6 bases; bases outside gene matches: 9. The CDR3 spans 15 residues. The CDR3 DNA is TGTGCCAGCAGCCGGGGGACAGCAGGGGATGAAAAACTGTTTTTT. Translated, it gives CASSRGTAGDEKLFF.